The rows below give T cell receptor beta chains drawn from one sample of a study of low-dose radiotherapy and immunotherapy resistance in tumors. TCRdb ran MiXCR on the reads and lists one entry per CDR3 protein. Counted here are over 65,000 distinct CDR3 sequences, roughly a sixth occurring once; the ten biggest clones make up about 2.5%. Here the sequenced sample was PBMCs, taken before treatment. These receptors came from a male donor with prostate cancer. CDR3s include the opening cysteine and the closing phenylalanine or tryptophan. A D gene is named only where the DNA matches it firmly. Clone size is not always given. Where it is, it says once, few, many or a class for expanded clones.

D	V	J	size	length	DNA	CDR3
.	TRBV27	TRBJ2-7	.	13	TGTGCCAGCAGTTTTAAAGCGATGTACGAGCAGTACTTC	CASSFKAMYEQYF
TRBD2	TRBV20-1	TRBJ2-2	many	16	TGCAGTGCCATAGACCCCGGGACTAAGAACACCGGGGAGCTGTTTTTT	CSAIDPGTKNTGELFF
.	TRBV5-1	TRBJ2-4	many	12	TGCGCCAGCAGCTTTGGGCGGAACATTCAGTACTTC	CASSFGRNIQYF
.	TRBV29-1	TRBJ2-1	many	11	TGCAGCGTAACAAGGGAGAATGAGCAGTTCTTC	CSVTRENEQFF
.	TRBV29-1	TRBJ2-7	.	12	TGCAGCGTTGAAGGCCCCCCGGACGAGCAGTACTTC	CSVEGPPDEQYF
TRBD1	TRBV12-3/TRBV12-4	TRBJ2-3	few	13	TGTGCCAGCGGGTGGCAGGGGGCAGATACGCAGTATTTT	CASGWQGADTQYF
TRBD1	TRBV4-1	TRBJ1-4	many	16	TGCGCCAGCAGCCCAGCAGTCTGGGCAGGGGGAGAAAAACTGTTTTTT	CASSPAVWAGGEKLFF
TRBD1	TRBV14	TRBJ2-2	many	15	TGTGCCAGCAGCCGGGACAGGGCAATTTTCGGGGAGCTGTTTTTT	CASSRDRAIFGELFF
.	TRBV12-3/TRBV12-4	TRBJ2-1	many	13	TGTGCCAGCAGTTTCAGCTCAGCTAATGAGCAGTTCTTC	CASSFSSANEQFF
TRBD1	TRBV24-1	TRBJ1-1	many	16	TGTGCCACCAGTGATTTGACAGGGGTTGGGAACACTGAAGCTTTCTTT	CATSDLTGVGNTEAFF
TRBD1	TRBV29-1	TRBJ1-1	many	13	TGCAGCGCTGCTGGGACAGGGGGGGATGAAGCTTTCTTT	CSAAGTGGDEAFF
.	TRBV5-1	TRBJ1-1	many	15	TGCGCCAGCAGCTTGGTCGAAAAGTCGAACACTGAAGCTTTCTTT	CASSLVEKSNTEAFF
.	TRBV2	TRBJ1-4	.	14	TGTGCCAGCAGTGAAAACTTACAGCGGGAAAAACTGTTTTTT	CASSENLQREKLFF
.	TRBV5-5	TRBJ2-1	many	19	TGTGCCAGCAGCTTGGCGGCTGGGTTTAAGGCCCCCTCCTACAATGAGCAGTTCTTC	CASSLAAGFKAPSYNEQFF
TRBD1	TRBV18	TRBJ1-1	many	16	TGTGCCAGCTCACCCGGACAGGGGACGGGGAACACTGAAGCTTTCTTT	CASSPGQGTGNTEAFF
TRBD1	TRBV29-1	TRBJ1-1	many	13	TGCAGCGTAGGGGACAGGTCCACGGGCGGAGCTTTCTTT	CSVGDRSTGGAFF
TRBD1	TRBV12-3/TRBV12-4	TRBJ1-2	many	14	TGTGCCAGCAGACGGACAGGGGAGGGCTATGGCTACACCTTC	CASRRTGEGYGYTF
TRBD2	TRBV5-1	TRBJ2-1	many	14	TGCGCCAGCAGCTTACTACTAGCGGGGGTTGAGCAGTTCTTC	CASSLLLAGVEQFF
TRBD2	TRBV7-2	TRBJ2-3	many	12	TGTGCCAGCAGCTTAGGCGGGGGGACGCAGTATTTT	CASSLGGGTQYF
.	TRBV29-1	TRBJ1-2	many	16	TGCAGCGTTGAGGAGTCCGGTCTTGGGGGTGTGGGGGGCTACACCTTC	CSVEESGLGGVGGYTF
.	TRBV7-9	TRBJ1-6	many	16	TGTGCCAGCAGCTTTGGGGGATCAGGGGTTAATTCACCCCTCCACTTT	CASSFGGSGVNSPLHF
TRBD2	TRBV13	TRBJ2-3	many	18	TGTGCCAGCAGCTTTGGGGCTAGCGGGGGGACTAGCACAGATACGCAGTATTTT	CASSFGASGGTSTDTQYF
.	TRBV12-2	TRBJ2-7	many	15	TGTGCACTCATGGGCGGGCGAATGATTACCTACGAGCAGTACTTC	CALMGGRMITYEQYF
TRBD1	TRBV18	TRBJ1-2	many	16	TGTGCCAGCTCACGAGATAAGGGACAGGAGAACTATGGCTACACCTTC	CASSRDKGQENYGYTF
.	TRBV4-1	TRBJ2-7	.	13	TGCGCCAGCAGCCCGCAATGGTCCGTCGAGCAGTACTTC	CASSPQWSVEQYF
.	TRBV7-9	TRBJ1-1	many	15	TGTGCCAGCAGCTTAGGGGAAGTATCCTACACTGAAGCTTTCTTT	CASSLGEVSYTEAFF
.	TRBV6-2/TRBV6-3	TRBJ2-4	many	11	TGTGCCAGCAGTCCGGGACTTCCGAGGCACTTC	CASSPGLPRHF
.	TRBV14	TRBJ2-1	many	15	TGTGCCAGCAGCCCCTGGAAGGGGAGGCACAATGAGCAGTTCTTC	CASSPWKGRHNEQFF
.	TRBV6-5	TRBJ2-7	.	14	TGTGCCAGCAGTTACTCAGTAGCTTACTACGAGCAGTACTTC	CASSYSVAYYEQYF
.	TRBV30	TRBJ2-6	many	18	TGTGCCTGGAGTCGTACCTTGAATTTCCGCTCTGGGGCCAACGTCCTGACTTTC	CAWSRTLNFRSGANVLTF
.	TRBV27	TRBJ2-3	many	13	TGTGCCACTGCGGACGGCAACACAGATACGCAGTATTTT	CATADGNTDTQYF
TRBD2	TRBV7-9	TRBJ2-2	many	16	TGTGCCAGCAGCTTAGAATTCGGGACTAGCTCCGGGGAGCTGTTTTTT	CASSLEFGTSSGELFF
.	TRBV29-1	TRBJ1-1	many	12	TGCAGCGCCCGGACCGCCAACACTGAAGCTTTCTTT	CSARTANTEAFF
TRBD1	TRBV5-1	TRBJ2-3	.	15	TGCGCCAGCAGCTCCGGACAGGAGAGCACAGATACGCAGTATTTT	CASSSGQESTDTQYF
.	TRBV6-2/TRBV6-3	TRBJ2-7	many	12	TGTGCCAGCAGTAGGAGCCCTAACATCGTTTACTTC	CASSRSPNIVYF
TRBD2	TRBV20-1	TRBJ2-5	.	14	TGCAGTGCAGAGCGGGGGGCGTACCAAGAGACCCAGTACTTC	CSAERGAYQETQYF
TRBD1	TRBV20-1	TRBJ2-5	many	13	TGCAGTGCTGTCGACAGGGAAGAAGAGACCCAGTACTTC	CSAVDREEETQYF
TRBD2	TRBV19	TRBJ2-1	.	14	TGTGCCAGTACCCCGGGACTAGCGGGGGTTGAGCAGTTCTTC	CASTPGLAGVEQFF
.	TRBV19	TRBJ2-3	.	11	TGTGCCAGTGGAACGACAGATACGCAGTATTTT	CASGTTDTQYF
.	TRBV11-2	TRBJ2-3	.	14	TGTGCCAGCAGCCAAGTTAGTAGCACAGATACGCAGTATTTT	CASSQVSSTDTQYF
.	TRBV12-3/TRBV12-4	TRBJ2-4	many	13	TGTGCCAGCAGTTTCGGGGGCGGAAACATTCAGTACTTC	CASSFGGGNIQYF
.	TRBV30	TRBJ1-1	.	14	TGTGCCTGGACCGCACAGGGCCGCTACACTGAAGCTTTCTTT	CAWTAQGRYTEAFF
.	TRBV12-3/TRBV12-4	TRBJ2-7	many	11	TGTGCCAGCAGCCGGAACTACGAGCAGTACTTC	CASSRNYEQYF
.	TRBV4-1	TRBJ1-4	many	15	TGCGCCAGCAGCCAAGATATAAAGAGGAGGGGAAAACTGTTTTTT	CASSQDIKRRGKLFF
.	TRBV27	TRBJ1-2	many	15	TGTGCCAGCAGTCCAGAGACAGGAGATACATATGGCTACACCTTC	CASSPETGDTYGYTF
.	TRBV7-2	TRBJ1-5	many	14	TGTGCCAGCAGCTTAGGCTGGCGCAATCAGCCCCAGCATTTT	CASSLGWRNQPQHF
.	TRBV5-6	TRBJ1-1	many	18	TGTGCCAGCAGCTTGGTTGGTTGGGACATACGGGTTAACACTGAAGCTTTCTTT	CASSLVGWDIRVNTEAFF
.	TRBV7-9	TRBJ2-1	.	14	TGTGCCAGCAGCTTAGAAGGGACAAACAATGAGCAGTTCTTC	CASSLEGTNNEQFF
.	TRBV15	TRBJ1-2	many	14	TGTGCCACCAGCAGAGAGGGGGGGGCGCTTGGCTACACCTTC	CATSREGGALGYTF